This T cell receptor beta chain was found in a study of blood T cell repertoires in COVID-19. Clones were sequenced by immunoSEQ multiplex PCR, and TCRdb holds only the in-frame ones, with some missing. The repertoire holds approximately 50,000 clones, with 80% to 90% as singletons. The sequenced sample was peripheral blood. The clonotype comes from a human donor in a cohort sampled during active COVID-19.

CDR3 sequence reads: CASSTQTAWDEKLFF. CDR3 nucleotides: TGTGCCAGCAGCACTCAGACAGCGTGGGATGAAAAACTGTTTTTT. This sequence joins TRBV7-2 and TRBJ1-4; possible D gene TRBD1, 5 bases. CDR3 length: 15 residues. With 5 bases removed from V and 6 bases from J, the gap between germline ends came to 16 bases. CDR1 and CDR2 (germline): SGHTA, FQGNSA.